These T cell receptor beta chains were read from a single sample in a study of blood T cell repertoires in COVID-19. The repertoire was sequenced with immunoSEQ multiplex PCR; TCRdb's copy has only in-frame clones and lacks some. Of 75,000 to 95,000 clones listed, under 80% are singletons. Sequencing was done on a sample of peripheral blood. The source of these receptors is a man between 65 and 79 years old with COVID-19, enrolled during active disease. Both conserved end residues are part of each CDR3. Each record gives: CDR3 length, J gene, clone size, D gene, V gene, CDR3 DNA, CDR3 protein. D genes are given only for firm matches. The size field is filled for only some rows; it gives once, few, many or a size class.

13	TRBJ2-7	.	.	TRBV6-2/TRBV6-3	TGTGCCAGCAGTTACCCTGGGCCCTACGAGCAGTACTTC	CASSYPGPYEQYF
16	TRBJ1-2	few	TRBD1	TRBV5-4	TGTGCCAGCAGCTACCCCACCCCAGGACAGGGCTATGGCTACACCTTC	CASSYPTPGQGYGYTF
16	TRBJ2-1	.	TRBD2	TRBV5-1	TGCGCCAGCAGCTCGGATAGCGGGAGCTCCTACAATGAGCAGTTCTTC	CASSSDSGSSYNEQFF
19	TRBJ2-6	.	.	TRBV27	TGTGCCAGCAGTCGTTTTCAGGTTAGCGGAGGCCCTGGGGCCAACGTCCTGACTTTC	CASSRFQVSGGPGANVLTF
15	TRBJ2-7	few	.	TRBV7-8	TGTGCCAGCAGCCGGAGACAGGCCGACTCCTACGAGCAGTACTTC	CASSRRQADSYEQYF
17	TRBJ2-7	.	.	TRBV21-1	TGTGCCAGCAGCAATGCATCGCGGAGACCAGCGACCTACGAGCAGTACTTC	CASSNASRRPATYEQYF
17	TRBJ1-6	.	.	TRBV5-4	TGTGCCAGCAGCTTGGGGGCAGAGAGCTCCTATAATTCACCCCTCCACTTT	CASSLGAESSYNSPLHF
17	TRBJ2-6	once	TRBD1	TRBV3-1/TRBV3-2	TGTGCCAGCAGCCCGGACAGGTTGGTCGCTGGGGCCAACGTCCTGACTTTC	CASSPDRLVAGANVLTF
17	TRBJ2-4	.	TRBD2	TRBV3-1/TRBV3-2	TGTGCCAGCAGCCAAGTTCCTAGCGGGCGGGCCAAAAACATTCAGTACTTC	CASSQVPSGRAKNIQYF
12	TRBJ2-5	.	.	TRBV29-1	TGCAGCGTTGATTCAGGCCAAGAGACCCAGTACTTC	CSVDSGQETQYF
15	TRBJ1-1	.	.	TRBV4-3	TGCGCCAGCAGCCAAGATGGAGGAATGAACACTGAAGCTTTCTTT	CASSQDGGMNTEAFF
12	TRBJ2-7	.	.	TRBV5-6	TGTGCCAGCAGCTTTCAGGGCTACGAGCAGTACTTC	CASSFQGYEQYF
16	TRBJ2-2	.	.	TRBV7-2	TGTGCCAGCAGCTTTACCGCAGGGGTGAACACCGGGGAGCTGTTTTTT	CASSFTAGVNTGELFF
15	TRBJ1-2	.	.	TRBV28	TGTGCCAGCAGTTTAATCCAGGGGATAAACTATGGCTACACCTTC	CASSLIQGINYGYTF
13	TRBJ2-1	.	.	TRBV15	TGTGCCACTACCAAAACTAGACTCGATGAGCAGTTCTTC	CATTKTRLDEQFF
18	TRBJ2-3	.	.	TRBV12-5	TGTGCTAGTGGTTTGGGACCCGAGGACGGACTCTACACAGATACGCAGTATTTT	CASGLGPEDGLYTDTQYF
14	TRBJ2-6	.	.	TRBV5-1	TGCGCCAGCAGTGTACAGGCTGGGGCCAACGTCCTGACTTTC	CASSVQAGANVLTF
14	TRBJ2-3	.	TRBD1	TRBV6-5	TGTGCCAGCCTGGACAGGGGACTTACAGATACGCAGTATTTT	CASLDRGLTDTQYF
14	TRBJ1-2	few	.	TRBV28	TGTGCCAGCACCACTTCCGGGGGGTTCGGCGGCTACACCTTC	CASTTSGGFGGYTF
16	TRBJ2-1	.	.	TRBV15	TGTGCCACCAGCAGAGGGGGCCCCGTCGCTTACAATGAGCAGTTCTTC	CATSRGGPVAYNEQFF
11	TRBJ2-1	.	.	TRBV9	TGTGCCAGCAGCGCGTCCAATGAGCAGTTCTTC	CASSASNEQFF
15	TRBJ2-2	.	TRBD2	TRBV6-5	TGTGCCAGCAGTCCCGTAGCGGGAGCCATCGGGGAGCTGTTTTTT	CASSPVAGAIGELFF
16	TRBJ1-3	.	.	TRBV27	TGTGCCAGCCGACCATCAAGCGCCTTCTCTGGAAACACCATATATTTT	CASRPSSAFSGNTIYF
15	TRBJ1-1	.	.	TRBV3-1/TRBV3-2	TGTGCCAGCAGACAAACCGGACAGACGAACACTGAAGCTTTCTTT	CASRQTGQTNTEAFF
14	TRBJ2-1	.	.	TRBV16	TGTGCCAGCAACGGAGGGCCGACCTACAATGAGCAGTTCTTC	CASNGGPTYNEQFF
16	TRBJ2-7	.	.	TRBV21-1	TGTGCCAGCAGCAAAGCGGTAACCCAAAGGGGCTACGAGCAGTACTTC	CASSKAVTQRGYEQYF
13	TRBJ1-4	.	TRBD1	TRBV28	TGTGCCAGCAGCCTTCCGACAGGGCCAAAACTGTTTTTT	CASSLPTGPKLFF
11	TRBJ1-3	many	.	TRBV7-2	TGTGCCAGCAGCTTAGGCGACACCATATATTTT	CASSLGDTIYF
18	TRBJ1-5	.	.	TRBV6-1	TGTGCCAGCAGTGGGCAGGTTTACGGACAACATAGCAATCAGCCCCAGCATTTT	CASSGQVYGQHSNQPQHF
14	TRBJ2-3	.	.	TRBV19	TGTGCCAGTAGTACCTATACCAGCACAGATACGCAGTATTTT	CASSTYTSTDTQYF
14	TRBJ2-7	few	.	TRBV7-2	TGTGCCAGCAGCCTTCGACTAGAGACCTACGAGCAGTACTTC	CASSLRLETYEQYF
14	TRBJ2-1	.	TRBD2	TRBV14	TGTGCCAGCAGCCCGGACTATCCCGGGGGGGAGCAGTTCTTC	CASSPDYPGGEQFF
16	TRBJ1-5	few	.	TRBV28	TGTGCCAGCAGTTTTTCGGGTGGGGGCGGACTTCAGCCCCAGCATTTT	CASSFSGGGGLQPQHF
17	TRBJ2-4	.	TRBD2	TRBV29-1	TGCAGCGTTGAAGATTGGCGGGGGGCGTCGGACAAAAACATTCAGTACTTC	CSVEDWRGASDKNIQYF
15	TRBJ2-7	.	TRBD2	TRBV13	TGTGCCAGCAGCTTAAGAGCGGGAGGGTACTACGAGCAGTACTTC	CASSLRAGGYYEQYF
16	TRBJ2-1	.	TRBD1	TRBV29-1	TGCAGCGTTGAGGTTTCCGGGACAGGGGCGATCAATGAGCAGTTCTTC	CSVEVSGTGAINEQFF
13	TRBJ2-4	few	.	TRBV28	TGTGCCAGCAGAGGAGTCGGGTTGGACATTCAGTACTTC	CASRGVGLDIQYF
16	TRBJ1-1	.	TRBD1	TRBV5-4	TGTGCCAGCAGCTTGGGGCCGAGAGACAGGGGAACTGAAGCTTTCTTT	CASSLGPRDRGTEAFF
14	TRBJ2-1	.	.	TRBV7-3	TGTGCCAGCAGCCCGGGACTCGCCGGGAATGAGCAGTTCTTC	CASSPGLAGNEQFF
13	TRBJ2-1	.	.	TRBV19	TGTGCCAGTAGTCTCGGCGGGGTGGGAGAGCAGTTCTTC	CASSLGGVGEQFF
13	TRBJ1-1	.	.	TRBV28	TGTGCCAGCAGTTTATTCAGGAACACTGAAGCTTTCTTT	CASSLFRNTEAFF
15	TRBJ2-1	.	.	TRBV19	TGTGCCAGTACACCGGCGTCGGACTACTACAATGAGCAGTTCTTC	CASTPASDYYNEQFF
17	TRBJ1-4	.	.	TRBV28	TGTGCCAGCAGTTCAAGCTCAGGGTTGGGAACTAATGAAAAACTGTTTTTT	CASSSSSGLGTNEKLFF
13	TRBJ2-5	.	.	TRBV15	TGTGCCACCAGCAGACCAGGGGTAGAGACCCAGTACTTC	CATSRPGVETQYF
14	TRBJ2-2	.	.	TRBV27	TGTGCCAGCAGCCTGGCTCCAAACACCGGGGAGCTGTTTTTT	CASSLAPNTGELFF
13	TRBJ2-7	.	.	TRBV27	TGTGCCAGCAGTTTAACTAGACCCCAGGAGCAGTACTTC	CASSLTRPQEQYF
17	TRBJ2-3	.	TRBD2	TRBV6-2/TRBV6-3	TGTGCCAGCAGTTACGGGGCTAGCGGCCTTAGCACAGATACGCAGTATTTT	CASSYGASGLSTDTQYF